This T cell receptor beta chain emerged from a study of beta chain features in type 1 diabetes. Study outcomes and limitations: Across all four CD4+ subsets, people with type 1 diabetes showed modestly shorter TCRB CDR3s.

Sorted cells reached over 95% purity in every population. As every portion of the isolated RNA was reverse transcribed, the sequencing read expressed TCRB transcripts. The data were produced by immunoSEQ multiplex PCR, yet TCRdb's version contains in-frame clones alone and is incomplete. The data hold 160,000 or so clones, with approximately 8.7% observed a single time. With regard to this clone: Antigen unknown.

Germline V CDR1 and CDR2: MNHNY, SVGAGI (reference sequence). Trimming left V 6 bases short and J 3 bases short, with 6 bases between. CDR3 length equals 12 residues. This receptor was obtained from a woman aged 25 to 39 with type 1 diabetes. Sequencing used central memory CD4+ T cells from blood. The rearrangement joins TRBV6-6 to TRBJ2-4; D may be TRBD1 (6 bases). The CDR3 sequence: CASRDSKNIQYF. The CDR3 DNA is TGTGCCAGCAGGGACAGCAAAAACATTCAGTACTTC.